The clone carrying this TCR beta chain was counted once. Its antigen is not known. The entry originates in a study of shared clonotypes between healthy human individuals. Findings and caveats of the study: Only blood was sampled, and tissue TCR repertoires likely differ from blood ones.

J lost 7 bases, V lost 4 bases, and 6 bases had no gene match. This CDR3 has 14 residues. Germline V gene lookup returns CDR1 GTSNPN and CDR2 SVGIG (reference sequence). Measured with immunoSEQ multiplex PCR; TCRdb has only the in-frame clones, and not every one. This repertoire shows 97,000 or so clones, around 43% found once; its top ten account for around 16%. The receptor comes from a woman in her thirties or forties in good health. Some clones in this sample may be carry-over from other donors' samples. Source material: PBMCs. The rearrangement joins TRBV30 to TRBJ2-1; TRBD2 agrees at 11 bases. CDR3 in amino acids: CAWTGTSGGNEQFF. The CDR3 nucleotides read TGTGCCTGGACCGGGACTAGCGGAGGTAATGAGCAGTTCTTC.